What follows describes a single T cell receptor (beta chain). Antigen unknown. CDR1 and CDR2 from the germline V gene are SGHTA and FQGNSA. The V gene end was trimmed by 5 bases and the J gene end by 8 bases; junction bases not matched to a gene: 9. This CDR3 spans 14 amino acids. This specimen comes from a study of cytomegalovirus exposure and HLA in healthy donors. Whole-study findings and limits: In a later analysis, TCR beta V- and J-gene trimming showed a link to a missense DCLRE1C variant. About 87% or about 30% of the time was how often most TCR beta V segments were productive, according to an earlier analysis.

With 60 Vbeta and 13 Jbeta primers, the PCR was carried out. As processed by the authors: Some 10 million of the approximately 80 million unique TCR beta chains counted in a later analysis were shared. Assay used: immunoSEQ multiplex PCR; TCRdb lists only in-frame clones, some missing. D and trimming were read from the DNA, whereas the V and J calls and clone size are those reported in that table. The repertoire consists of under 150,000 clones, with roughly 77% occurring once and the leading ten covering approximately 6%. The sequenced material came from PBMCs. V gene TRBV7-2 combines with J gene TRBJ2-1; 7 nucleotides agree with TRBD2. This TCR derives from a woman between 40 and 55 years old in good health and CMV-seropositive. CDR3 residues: CASSVGEGLHEQFF. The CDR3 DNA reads TGTGCCAGCAGCGTAGGGGAGGGGCTCCATGAGCAGTTCTTC.